These 3 T cell receptor beta chains originate from one sample sequenced in a study of blood T cell repertoires in COVID-19. Assay: immunoSEQ multiplex PCR; the TCRdb copy retains only in-frame clones and omits some. The repertoire consists of 200,000 to 300,000 clones, with over 80% occurring once and the leading ten covering around 27%. Source material: peripheral blood. These receptors were collected from a middle-aged man with acute or convalescent COVID-19.

This clone was observed a handful of times. The CDR3 DNA reads TGTGCCAGCAGCCCCGGGACAGAGAACACAGATACGCAGTATTTT. Amino acid sequence: CASSPGTENTDTQYF. The gene calls are TRBV6-5 and TRBJ2-3; 7 nucleotides match TRBD1. V shed 6 bases, J shed 2 bases, and the junction held 8 bases outside the gene matches. The CDR3 has 15 amino acids. The germline V gene has CDR1 MNHEY and CDR2 SVGAGI.

This sequence joins TRBV30 and TRBJ1-2, with 7 positions matching TRBD1. The CDR3 extends over 13 amino acids. The V and J ends lost 4 bases and 6 bases, in that order; junction bases with no gene match: 8. Germline V lookup: CDR1 GTSNPN, CDR2 SVGIG (reference sequence). For the CDR3, the DNA is TGTGCCTGGAACAGGGGCCCCTGGAATGGCTACACCTTC. It translates to CAWNRGPWNGYTF.

CDR3: CASSLDVGGYTF. Here the CDR3 DNA reads TGCGCCAGCAGCTTGGACGTCGGGGGCTACACCTTC. The V gene is TRBV5-1, the J gene TRBJ1-2, with D unclear. Germline V gives CDR1 SGHRS, CDR2 YFSETQ. This CDR3 comprises 12 residues. Between the trimmed V and J ends, which lost 0 bases and 8 bases, there was a span of 8 bases.